This TCR beta chain was identified during a study of shared clonotypes between healthy human individuals. Study-level results: Researchers sampled only blood; tissue repertoires likely differ. Even with large depth, rarefaction showed that sorted-subset sequencing was incomplete.

A few counts support this clone. Its antigen remains unidentified. The V gene end was trimmed by 2 bases and the J gene end by 6 bases; junction bases not matched to a gene: 3. The CDR3 extends over 14 amino acids. CDR1 SGHRS and CDR2 YFSETQ come from the germline V gene. Repertoires were generated with immunoSEQ multiplex PCR, while TCRdb's copy carries only in-frame clones and drops some. The table lists roughly 520,000 clones, roughly 95% of them singletons. Sequencing used naive CD4+ T cells sorted from blood. Sample subset: CD45RA+ positively selected. This sequence joins TRBV5-1 and TRBJ2-7, with TRBD1 identical over 12 bases. This receptor was taken from a woman in her twenties or thirties in good health. In DNA form, the CDR3 reads TGCGCCAGCAGCTTCCGGGACAGGGGGCTCGAGCAGTACTTC. It specifies CASSFRDRGLEQYF.